The TCR beta chain described here comes from a study of blood T cell repertoires in COVID-19. At the level of the study: The United States, Italy and Spain supplied acute and convalescent COVID-19 samples. Sample material is recorded as cDNA or gDNA derived from T cells, B-cell-depleted T cells, or PBMCs.

In the original workflow: The authors estimated nucleated cell counts from reference gene primer amplification. Libraries were prepared by immunoSEQ multiplex PCR; TCRdb keeps only in-frame clonotypes and omits some of them. V and J calls and clone size follow that table, whereas D and trimming were derived from the DNA. Of about 140,000 clones in the sample, roughly 81% were seen once. CDR3 length: 16 amino acids. The V segment lost 3 bases and the J segment 10 bases; nucleotides outside the gene matches: 13. Germline V gene sequence: CDR1 SGHRS, CDR2 YFSETQ. The TCR comes from a woman aged 50 to 60 with acute COVID-19. The sequencing input was PBMCs or T cells enriched from blood (not recorded which). V is TRBV5-1 and J is TRBJ2-1; 10 positions agree with TRBD2. CDR3 nucleotide sequence: TGCGCCAGCAGCTCTACCGGAAGCGGGAGGGCCCTGGAGCAGTTCTTC. It yields the protein CASSSTGSGRALEQFF.